The following is a T cell receptor (beta chain) sequence with its context. In the original processing: Reference gene primer amplification yielded estimated nucleated cell counts. Only in-frame clones appear in the TCRdb table, and some are missing; sequencing was by immunoSEQ multiplex PCR. The V and J calls and clone size were taken over from that table, and D and trimming were inferred from the DNA. The top ten clones hold 3.6% of a sample with about 220,000 clones, more than 65% of them seen once. This specimen comes from a study of blood T cell repertoires in COVID-19. Study details: The samples span acute and convalescent COVID-19 from the United States, Italy and Spain. PBMCs, B-cell-depleted T cells, or T cells provided the cDNA or gDNA that made up the material.

With 2 bases removed from V and 6 bases from J, the gap between germline ends came to 13 bases. The CDR3 contains 13 residues. Germline V gives CDR1 GTSNPN, CDR2 SVGIG (reference sequence). The chain couples TRBV30 to TRBJ1-1; D may be TRBD1 (6 bases). The TCR comes from a woman aged 80 or over with acute or convalescent COVID-19. Specimen: peripheral blood. CDR3 in amino acids: CAWSPQGSAEAFF. The CDR3 nucleotides read TGTGCCTGGAGTCCCCAGGGGAGCGCTGAAGCTTTCTTT.